A single sample is the source of the 17 T cell receptor beta chains below, sequenced in a study of Tregs in tolerant kidney transplant recipients. Clones were read by immunoSEQ multiplex PCR, and TCRdb kept only the in-frame ones, dropping some. The table includes over 50,000 clones, about four fifths detected once. The sequencing sample was made of CD4+ T cells from blood. These receptors all stem from a human donor in good health.

The chain uses TRBV6-6 and TRBJ1-1; D not resolved. The ends were cut back, 2 bases at V and 4 bases at J, with 5 bases in the middle. The germline CDR1 and CDR2 sequences are MNHNY and SVGAGI (reference sequence). This CDR3 is built from 12 residues. The CDR3 sequence is CASSYVGTEAFF. In DNA, the CDR3 is TGTGCCAGCAGTTACGTAGGCACTGAAGCTTTCTTT.

The chain is built from TRBV5-6 and TRBJ2-2; tentatively, D is TRBD1 (6 bases). The CDR3 has 19 amino acids. Germline lookup yields CDR1 SGHDT and CDR2 YYEEEE. The V end lost 0 bases, the J end lost 6 bases, and 24 bases lay between the germline ends. The DNA for the CDR3 is TGTGCCAGCAGCTTGGTTCTGGGGGCCGGGGCAGGGTCTTCCGGGGAGCTGTTTTTT. Translated, it gives CASSLVLGAGAGSSGELFF. Based on the CDR3 plus reference TRBV5-6 and TRBJ2-2, the full variable domain is DAGVTQSPTHLIKTRGQQVTLRCSPKSGHDTVSWYQQALGQGPQFIFQYYEEEERQRGNFPDRFSGHQFPNYSSELNVNALLLGDSALYLCASSLVLGAGAGSSGELFFGEGSRLTVL.

The chain combines TRBV4-2 with TRBJ1-1, with 8 nucleotides matching TRBD1. Per the germline V gene, CDR1 is LGHNA and CDR2 is YNFKEQ. CDR3 length: 17 amino acids. Unmatched junction bases numbered 13, after V lost 4 bases and J lost 3 bases. CDR3 residues: CASSRGQGRDWDTEAFF. For the CDR3, the DNA is TGTGCCAGCAGCCGCGGACAGGGAAGGGATTGGGACACTGAAGCTTTCTTT.

The rearrangement links TRBV5-4 to TRBJ2-5, with D unclear. CDR3 length equals 13 residues. V was pared by 3 bases and J by 3 bases, with 9 bases between. The V gene's germline CDR1 is SGHNT and CDR2 YYREEE (reference sequence). The CDR3 loop is CASSSAAEETQYF. CDR3 coding DNA: TGTGCCAGCAGCTCTGCAGCCGAAGAGACCCAGTACTTC.

The rearrangement joins TRBV5-1 to TRBJ2-7; 8 bases map to TRBD1. Trimming took 2 bases from V and 1 from J; bases not matched to a gene: 8. Germline V gene lookup returns CDR1 SGHRS and CDR2 YFSETQ. This CDR3 has 16 residues. For the CDR3, the DNA is TGCGCCAGCAGCTTCTACGGGACAGGACTTTCCTACGAGCAGTACTTC. It codes for CASSFYGTGLSYEQYF.

This chain uses TRBV2 with TRBJ2-7; TRBD2 aligns across 8 bases. CDR3 length: 15 residues. V was pared by 5 bases and J by 0 bases, with 6 bases of the junction left unmatched. Germline V gene sequence: CDR1 SNHLY, CDR2 FYNNEI. CDR3 bases: TGTGCCAGCAGTCTAAGCGGGGGCGCCTCCTACGAGCAGTACTTC. It is translated as CASSLSGGASYEQYF.

J is TRBJ1-5 and V is TRBV2, with TRBD1 identical over 8 bases. The V segment lost 4 bases and the J segment 5 bases; nucleotides outside the gene matches: 4. CDR1 SNHLY and CDR2 FYNNEI come from the germline V gene. The CDR3 totals 14 residues. CDR3 amino acids: CASSGTGRDQPQHF. In DNA form, the CDR3 reads TGTGCCAGCAGTGGGACAGGGCGAGATCAGCCCCAGCATTTT.

This chain links TRBV11-3 with TRBJ2-5; 8 bases agree with TRBD2. The CDR3 spans 14 residues. Germline V gene data show CDR1 as SGHNT and CDR2 as YENEEA. J lost 2 bases, V lost 4 bases, and 3 bases had no gene match. The CDR3 sequence: CASSSTSVQETQYF. For the CDR3, the DNA is TGTGCCAGCAGCTCGACTAGCGTGCAAGAGACCCAGTACTTC.

The chain links TRBV30 to TRBJ1-1, with a possible D match to TRBD1 (5 bases). The CDR3 consists of 14 residues. Trimming pared 4 bases from V and 4 bases from J, leaving 16 bases between. Germline CDR1 reads GTSNPN; CDR2 reads SVGIG (reference sequence). CDR3 in DNA: TGTGCCTGGAACCCTGGGGGGTTAGGCACTGAAGCTTTCTTT. Amino acids: CAWNPGGLGTEAFF.

The chain couples TRBV11-2 to TRBJ2-5; D might be TRBD1 or TRBD2, each matching 6 bases. This CDR3 comprises 15 residues. With 8 bases removed from V and 0 bases from J, the gap between germline ends came to 16 bases. The V gene's germline CDR1 is SGHAT and CDR2 FQNNGV. CDR3 nucleotides: TGTGCCAGCTCCTCACAAGGGGGGTACCAAGAGACCCAGTACTTC. Translating gives CASSSQGGYQETQYF.

This rearrangement joins TRBV7-3 to TRBJ1-1; D not resolved. Germline-derived CDR1 and CDR2 are SGHTA and FQGTGA. V was cut by 2 bases and J by 1 base, with 8 bases left in between. The CDR3 extends over 14 amino acids. The CDR3 spells CASSLEAANTEAFF. Written as DNA, the CDR3 is TGTGCCAGCAGCTTAGAGGCTGCGAACACTGAAGCTTTCTTT.

The chain combines TRBV7-6 with TRBJ2-3; 8 bases are a match to TRBD2. Per the germline V gene, CDR1 is SGHVS and CDR2 is FNYEAQ. J was trimmed by 1 base and V by 3 bases; bases with no gene match: 9. The CDR3 consists of 17 residues. CDR3 region: CASSLGPAGAGTDTQYF. The CDR3 DNA is TGTGCCAGCAGCTTGGGCCCAGCGGGAGCTGGCACAGATACGCAGTATTTT.

This clone was recorded only once. The chain employs TRBV21-1 and TRBJ2-3; the D call of TRBD1 is as the table states it, not checked on the DNA. TRBV21-1 has pseudogene status. The CDR3 loop spans 15 amino acids. The CDR3 coding sequence is TGTGCCGGGGGTCGGCCCAGGGACAAAACAGATACGCAGTATTTT. Its translation is CAGGRPRDKTDTQYF.

This rearrangement joins TRBV6-6 to TRBJ2-7; D may correspond to TRBD1 or TRBD2 (5 bases each). The CDR3 sequence is 14 residues long. Germline V gene lookup returns CDR1 MNHNY and CDR2 SVGAGI (reference sequence). V was shortened by 5 bases and J by 3 bases, with 14 bases between the two germline ends. Here the CDR3 reads CASSPLGENYEQYF. In nucleotides, the CDR3 is TGTGCCAGCAGTCCCTTGGGGGAGAACTACGAGCAGTACTTC.

This clone was counted only a few times. The rearrangement links TRBV7-8 to TRBJ2-7; 8 bases line up with TRBD1. Trimming removed 5 bases from V and 2 bases from J; junction bases left unmatched: 11. This CDR3 spans 16 amino acids. Germline V lookup: CDR1 SGHVS, CDR2 FQNEAQ. The DNA for the CDR3 is TGTGCCAGCAGCCTTTCGTCCGGGACAGGAACCTACGAGCAGTACTTC. Protein product: CASSLSSGTGTYEQYF.

This clone has more than one count but fewer than ten. The genes are TRBV4-1 and TRBJ1-5; D is unresolved. The CDR3 has 14 residues. Trimming took off 4 bases at V and 3 bases at J, with 10 bases between the two ends. Looked up from germline, CDR1 is MGHRA and CDR2 is YSYEKL. The CDR3 sequence is CASSPLRHNQPQHF. Written as DNA, the CDR3 is TGCGCCAGCAGCCCCCTCCGACACAATCAGCCCCAGCATTTT.

The genes are TRBV5-5 and TRBJ2-3; a weak D match, TRBD2 (6 bases). V was clipped by 4 bases and J by 5 bases, with 20 bases between them. Germline V lookup: CDR1 SGHKS, CDR2 YYEKEE (reference sequence). The CDR3 has 16 residues. The CDR3 here is CASSRATEMGGDTQYF. CDR3 DNA sequence: TGTGCCAGCAGCCGTGCAACGGAGATGGGGGGAGATACGCAGTATTTT.